These T cell receptor beta chains were read from a single sample in a study of human T cells and chemical hapten exposure. TCRdb independently ran MiXCR on the RACE reads; one entry per CDR3 protein. The sample carries approximately 400,000 distinct CDR3 sequences, roughly 5% recorded once. Sequencing used whole blood, obtained in connection with sensitization to the hapten diphenylcyclopropenone (DPC). The source of these receptors is a woman aged 45 to 65 with alopecia areata. Some clones in this sample may be carry-over from other donors' samples. The CDR3 runs from the conserved cysteine through the conserved F or W. D genes are given only for firm matches. Rows may omit the clone size; those that give it use once, few, many or a size class.

j_call v_call d_call clone_size cdr3_aa cdr3_nt
TRBJ2-3 TRBV7-7 NA few CASSLSGRNTQYF TGTGCCAGCAGCTTATCGGGGCGCAATACGCAGTATTTT
TRBJ2-7 TRBV7-9 TRBD2 few CASSLAIGLALPYEQYF TGTGCCAGCAGCTTAGCGATAGGACTAGCGTTACCCTACGAGCAGTACTTC
TRBJ1-2 TRBV20-1 NA few CSARDRLSTSNYGYTF TGCAGTGCTAGAGATCGCTTGAGTACATCCAACTATGGCTACACCTTC
TRBJ2-7 TRBV28 NA many CASSLGIGAYEQYF TGTGCCAGCAGTTTAGGGATCGGAGCCTACGAGCAGTACTTC
TRBJ1-2 TRBV12-3/TRBV12-4 NA few CASSPGPLGYGYTF TGTGCCAGCAGCCCCGGGCCCCTGGGCTATGGCTACACCTTC
TRBJ2-1 TRBV6-2/TRBV6-3 TRBD1 few CASRQIAGTVYNEQFF TGTGCCAGCAGGCAAATAGCCGGGACAGTTTACAATGAGCAGTTCTTC
TRBJ1-6 TRBV7-9 NA few CASSREKANSPLHF TGTGCCAGCAGCAGAGAAAAGGCTAATTCACCCCTCCACTTT
TRBJ1-4 TRBV4-1 NA few CASSQGRSEKLFF TGCGCCAGCAGCCAAGGAAGGTCTGAAAAACTGTTTTTT
TRBJ2-7 TRBV7-2 NA few CASSQAETAAYEQYF TGTGCCAGCAGCCAAGCGGAGACGGCCGCCTACGAGCAGTACTTC
TRBJ2-2 TRBV11-2 TRBD2 many CASSWFSGANTGELFF TGTGCCAGCAGCTGGTTTAGCGGGGCCAACACCGGGGAGCTGTTTTTT
TRBJ2-1 TRBV13 TRBD2 NA CASSRGDRTTLQYNEQFF TGTGCCAGCAGCCGGGGGGACCGTACCACCCTCCAATACAATGAGCAGTTCTTC
TRBJ2-3 TRBV11-2 NA many CASSPLTLGPTVPRDTQYF TGTGCCAGCAGCCCACTCACCCTCGGGCCCACCGTGCCCCGGGATACGCAGTATTTT
TRBJ2-1 TRBV7-2 NA many CASSPRDQYYEQFF TGTGCCAGCAGCCCGCGGGACCAGTACTATGAGCAGTTCTTC
TRBJ2-2 TRBV12-3/TRBV12-4 NA NA CASSLREHGELFF TGTGCCAGCAGTCTCCGGGAGCACGGGGAGCTGTTTTTT
TRBJ2-1 TRBV6-2/TRBV6-3 NA many CASSFGPHNEQFF TGTGCCAGCAGTTTTGGACCACACAATGAGCAGTTCTTC
TRBJ2-4 TRBV20-1 NA many CSAPDRIIAKNIQYF TGCAGTGCCCCGGACAGAATCATAGCCAAAAACATTCAGTACTTC
TRBJ2-7 TRBV13 TRBD2 many CASSYRGGPNEQYF TGTGCCAGCAGCTACCGGGGGGGGCCCAACGAGCAGTACTTC